This record concerns one T cell receptor beta chain sequence. TCRdb reprocessed the 5' RACE reads; each CDR3 protein has one entry and no DNA is given. Its table records about 460,000 distinct CDR3 sequences. The sample belongs to a study of T cells expressing NK-cell markers. Across the whole study: Cells sorted as CD3+CD56+NKG2C+, CD3+CD56+NKG2C- and CD3+CD56-NKG2C+ T cells supplied the TCR beta repertoires.

The CDR3 is made up of 15 amino acids. Looked up from germline, CDR1 is LGHDT and CDR2 is YNNKEL (reference sequence). This TCR derives from a woman aged 45-65 years in good health. The sequenced sample consisted of blood T cells: a sorted CD56 or NKG2C T cell subset, CD4+ or CD8+ T cells, or bulk PBMC T cells (not recorded which). The chain joins TRBV3-1 to TRBJ2-3; lacking DNA, the TRBD2 call made by TCRdb goes unchecked. CDR3 amino acids: CASSPRGLAGDTQYF.